The 26 T cell receptor beta chains reported below all come from one sample, sequenced in a study of CD8 T cells in ankylosing spondylitis. TCRdb independently ran MiXCR on the 5' RACE reads; one entry per CDR3 protein. The sample shows roughly 130,000 distinct CDR3 sequences, approximately 14% of them seen only once. Sequencing used blood, either unsorted or a sorted T cell fraction (not recorded which). These receptors came from a female donor with ankylosing spondylitis or in good health (not recorded which).

Ten or more counts support this clonotype. The CDR3 DNA reads TGTGCCAGCAGCCGGGACACGGAAGATTCACCCCTCCACTTT. It codes for CASSRDTEDSPLHF. V gene TRBV6-4 combines with J gene TRBJ1-6; a weak D match, TRBD1 (6 bases). The CDR3 spans 14 residues. Trimming pared 6 bases from V and 8 bases from J, leaving 14 bases between. Germline assignment: CDR1 MRHNA and CDR2 SNTAGT.

This chain links TRBV7-9 with TRBJ1-2, with D perhaps TRBD1 (5 bases). The V end lost 3 bases, the J end lost 7 bases, and 12 bases lay between the germline ends. CDR3 length: 13 residues. In germline, CDR1 is SEHNR, CDR2 FQNEAQ (reference sequence). CDR3 nucleotide sequence: TGTGCCAGCAGCTTGTCCGGGGGAGCTGGCTACACCTTC. It encodes CASSLSGGAGYTF.

The genes are TRBV5-1 and TRBJ2-3, with 7 nucleotides matching TRBD2. This CDR3 has 16 residues. The J segment lost 5 bases and the V segment lost 4 bases, leaving 13 bases of the junction unmatched. Germline V CDR1 and CDR2: SGHRS, YFSETQ. The DNA for the CDR3 is TGCGCCAGCAGCCGCCTGCGGGGGAAAAAAGGAGATACGCAGTATTTT. Its translation is CASSRLRGKKGDTQYF.

This clonotype has only a few counts. The V gene is TRBV20-1, the J gene TRBJ2-5; 8 nucleotides align to TRBD2. CDR1 and CDR2 from the germline V gene are DFQATT and SNEGSKA (reference sequence). Trimming at V came to 6 bases and at J to 2 bases, leaving 5 bases not matched to a gene. This CDR3 has 13 amino acids. The CDR3 loop reads CSAIAGYQETQYF. DNA of the CDR3: TGCAGTGCCATAGCGGGGTATCAAGAGACCCAGTACTTC.

As concerns this clonotype: A read error is possible here, since a much larger clone lies one base away. CDR3 region: CASSLGVGGACNEQFF. The CDR3 nucleotides are TGCGCCAGCAGCTTGGGTGTAGGGGGCGCTTGCAATGAGCAGTTCTTC. This sequence joins TRBV5-1 and TRBJ2-1; 7 bases match TRBD1. CDR3 length: 16 residues. Germline trimming cut 0 bases from V and 6 bases from J; bases unmatched to any gene: 9. CDR1 is SGHRS, CDR2 YFSETQ, per germline.

The V gene is TRBV6-5, the J gene TRBJ1-2, with D perhaps matching TRBD1 (5 bases). The CDR3 extends over 14 amino acids. The germline V gene has CDR1 MNHEY and CDR2 SVGAGI. Trimming pared 0 bases from V and 2 bases from J, leaving 7 bases between. The CDR3 spells CASSYSNRNYGYTF. CDR3 DNA: TGTGCCAGCAGTTACTCTAACAGGAACTATGGCTACACCTTC.

This clonotype was picked up many times. V gene TRBV24-1 combines with J gene TRBJ2-5; 8 bases match TRBD1. The CDR3 length is 15 residues. Germline V CDR1 and CDR2: KGHDR, SFDVKD. V shed 3 bases, J shed 3 bases, and the junction held 5 bases outside the gene matches. Here the CDR3 DNA reads TGTGCCACCAGTGATCGACAGGGGCCGGAAGAGACCCAGTACTTC. Encoded protein: CATSDRQGPEETQYF.

There are a few counts of this clonotype. The chain has TRBV7-3 and TRBJ2-1, with D possibly TRBD2 on 5 matching bases. Trimming cost V 5 bases and J 2 bases, with 13 bases left between them. The CDR3 is made up of 15 amino acids. In germline, CDR1 is SGHTA, CDR2 FQGTGA. CDR3 sequence reads: CASSPSGVAYNEQFF. For the CDR3, the DNA is TGTGCCAGCAGCCCCAGCGGCGTCGCCTACAATGAGCAGTTCTTC.

The J gene is TRBJ2-5, the V gene TRBV20-1; D might be TRBD1 or TRBD2, each matching 6 bases. The V gene's germline CDR1 is DFQATT and CDR2 SNEGSKA (reference sequence). V was pared by 5 bases and J by 5 bases, with 15 bases between. The CDR3 length is 13 residues. In DNA, the CDR3 is TGCAGTGCTCTGGGCCCCGGGGGCGAGACCCAGTACTTC. Translating it yields CSALGPGGETQYF.

The gene calls are TRBV5-1 and TRBJ2-7; TRBD2 agrees at 7 bases. Germline V gene data show CDR1 as SGHRS and CDR2 as YFSETQ. V shed 4 bases, J shed 1 base, and the junction held 5 bases outside the gene matches. The CDR3 is 14 residues long. CDR3 loop: CASSPERGSYEQYF. CDR3 nucleotide sequence: TGCGCCAGCAGCCCGGAGCGGGGTTCCTACGAGCAGTACTTC.

The chain employs TRBV29-1 and TRBJ2-7, with D possibly called TRBD1 or TRBD2 (6 bases each). This CDR3 is built from 13 residues. V dropped 4 bases and J dropped 0 bases, with 10 bases sitting between them. Per germline, CDR1 SQVTM and CDR2 ANQGSEA. CDR3 protein: CSVGGTLSYEQYF. The CDR3 DNA follows: TGCAGCGTTGGCGGGACACTCTCCTACGAGCAGTACTTC.

This clonotype was found many times. This chain joins TRBV28 and TRBJ1-5, with a possible D match to TRBD1 (6 bases). CDR3 length: 18 residues. CDR1 is MDHEN, CDR2 SYDVKM, per germline. V was trimmed by 2 bases and J by 2 bases, leaving 19 bases between them. CDR3 residues: CASSLQGIEGWGNQPQHF. CDR3 nucleotides: TGTGCCAGCAGTTTACAGGGGATCGAAGGTTGGGGCAATCAGCCCCAGCATTTT.

This clonotype was found many times. One end of the junction varies from germline; a read error may be responsible. This chain joins TRBV10-3 and TRBJ2-3, with D possibly TRBD1 on 5 matching bases. Germline V lookup: CDR1 ENHRY, CDR2 SYGVKD. The CDR3 consists of 14 residues. CDR3 nucleotides: TGTGCCACCCGCTTTGACAGTAGTACAGATACGCAGTACTTT. Encoded protein: CATRFDSSTDTQYF.

DNA for the CDR3: TGTGCCAGCAGCGCGGGACAGGGAAAAACCGGGGAGCTGTTTTTT. Amino acids: CASSAGQGKTGELFF. The V gene is TRBV7-6, the J gene TRBJ2-2; 9 nucleotides line up with TRBD1. Trimming took 5 bases from V and 5 from J; bases not matched to a gene: 6. The CDR3 is 15 residues long. Germline V lookup: CDR1 SGHVS, CDR2 FNYEAQ. Drawing the rest from reference TRBV7-6 and TRBJ2-2, the complete variable domain is GAGVSQSPRYKVTKRGQDVALRCDPISGHVSLYWYRQALGQGPEFLTYFNYEAQQDKSGLPNDRFSAERPEGSISTLTIQRTEQRDSAMYRCASSAGQGKTGELFFGEGSRLTVL.

This clonotype was counted a few times. The chain is built from TRBV20-1 and TRBJ1-1, with a tentative D call TRBD1 (6 bases). The V gene lost 5 bases and the J gene lost 0 bases, with 13 bases spanning the gap. Germline assignment: CDR1 DFQATT and CDR2 SNEGSKA (reference sequence). The CDR3 extends over 14 amino acids. CDR3 DNA sequence: TGCAGTGCTCAAAAGGGGGTGTTGAACACTGAAGCTTTCTTT. Residues: CSAQKGVLNTEAFF.

This clonotype was detected ten times or more. The rearrangement joins TRBV9 to TRBJ2-7; D perhaps matches TRBD2 (5 bases). This CDR3 has 14 amino acids. V lost 0 bases and J lost 6, with 13 bases in between. Germline V gene lookup returns CDR1 SGDLS and CDR2 YYNGEE. CDR3 bases: TGTGCCAGCAGCGTAGCGGCAGGAGGCCTCGAGCAGTACTTC. Its protein is CASSVAAGGLEQYF.

The rearrangement uses TRBV21-1 and TRBJ1-1; TRBD1 reflects the table's D call only, with no check against the DNA. TRBV21-1 is a pseudogene. The CDR3 runs to 15 residues. The CDR3 region has the DNA TGTGCCAGCAGCAAAGAGGCGCGCATGAACACTGAAGCTTTCTTT. Amino acid sequence: CASSKEARMNTEAFF.

This clonotype was seen ten or more times. The chain is built from TRBV5-1 and TRBJ2-2; no definite D call. The CDR3 covers 16 residues. V was shortened by 4 bases and J by 2 bases, with 15 bases between the two germline ends. Germline lookup yields CDR1 SGHRS and CDR2 YFSETQ. The CDR3 sequence is CASSMALQANTGELFF. The DNA for the CDR3 is TGCGCCAGCAGCATGGCACTGCAGGCTAACACCGGGGAGCTGTTTTTT. Filled out from reference TRBV5-1 and TRBJ2-2, the complete variable domain reads KAGVTQTPRYLIKTRGQQVTLSCSPISGHRSVSWYQQTPGQGLQFLFEYFSETQRNKGNFPGRFSGRQFSNSRSEMNVSTLELGDSALYLCASSMALQANTGELFFGEGSRLTVL.

The chain joins TRBV20-1 to TRBJ1-3, with no clear D. The germline V gene encodes CDR1 DFQATT and CDR2 SNEGSKA (reference sequence). Trimming stripped 5 bases from V and 0 bases from J, with 11 bases between. The CDR3 totals 14 residues. The CDR3 nucleotides read TGCAGTGCTCCCGACGGGAGCTCTGGAAACACCATATATTTT. Protein product: CSAPDGSSGNTIYF.

Ten or more counts support this clonotype. The chain recombines TRBV11-2 with TRBJ1-2; 10 positions agree with TRBD1. CDR3 length: 15 amino acids. Looked up from germline, CDR1 is SGHAT and CDR2 is FQNNGV. V shed 0 bases and J 8 bases; nucleotides not matched to a gene: 6. CDR3 bases: TGTGCCAGCAGCTTAGACGACAGGGGGCTACGGGGCTACACCTTC. Its translation is CASSLDDRGLRGYTF.

This clonotype was observed at least ten times. The chain is built from TRBV7-2 and TRBJ1-1; no clear D. Trimming pared 5 bases from V and 4 bases from J, leaving 11 bases between. This CDR3 is built from 13 residues. The germline V gene encodes CDR1 SGHTA and CDR2 FQGNSA. CDR3 residues: CASSRPGVTEAFF. Written as DNA, the CDR3 is TGTGCCAGCAGCCGTCCAGGAGTCACTGAAGCTTTCTTT. Full variable domain (remainder filled in from reference TRBV7-2 and TRBJ1-1): GAGVSQSPSNKVTEKGKDVELRCDPISGHTALYWYRQSLGQGLEFLIYFQGNSAPDKSGLPSDRFSAERTGGSVSTLTIQRTQQEDSAVYLCASSRPGVTEAFFGQGTRLTVV.

V is TRBV12-3 or TRBV12-4 and J is TRBJ1-5; 9 nucleotides match TRBD1. The CDR3 covers 15 residues. Trimming cost V 5 bases and J 7 bases; bases outside gene matches: 9. CDR3 nucleotide sequence: TGTGCCAGCAGTCAGAGGACAGGGGTAGGGCAGCCCCAGCATTTT. It yields the protein CASSQRTGVGQPQHF.

Points on this clonotype: One end of the junction is discordant with germline, which a read error may explain. The rearrangement joins TRBV12-3 or TRBV12-4 to TRBJ1-5, with unresolved D. This CDR3 comprises 13 residues. DNA of the CDR3: TGTGCCAGCAGTCTTGGTAGCAATCAGCCCCACCATTTT. It codes for CASSLGSNQPHHF.

This clonotype was observed a few times. V usage is TRBV7-6 and J usage is TRBJ2-3; TRBD2 is a possible D gene (5 bases). CDR3 size: 17 residues. Trimming cost V 4 bases and J 0 bases, with 17 bases left between them. CDR1 SGHVS and CDR2 FNYEAQ come from the germline V gene. The CDR3 sequence: CASSSESRVSSTDTQYF. The CDR3 region has the DNA TGTGCCAGCAGCTCGGAATCGAGGGTTTCTAGCACAGATACGCAGTATTTT.

There are many counts of this clonotype. This chain joins TRBV7-2 and TRBJ1-6; TRBD1 is a possible D gene (5 bases). V lost 2 bases, J lost 6 bases, and 8 bases lay in between. CDR3 length: 14 residues. Per germline, CDR1 SGHTA and CDR2 FQGNSA. CDR3 sequence (DNA): TGTGCCAGCAGCTTATGGGGGGTTAATTCACCCCTCCACTTT. It is translated as CASSLWGVNSPLHF.

V is TRBV5-1 and J is TRBJ2-7; 9 nucleotides match TRBD2. The CDR3 totals 15 residues. Per the germline V gene, CDR1 is SGHRS and CDR2 is YFSETQ. V was pared by 5 bases and J by 6 bases, with 12 bases of the junction left unmatched. The CDR3 nucleotides read TGCGCCAGCAGTATGGCACCGGGACTAGCAAGCGAGCAGTACTTC. Translating it yields CASSMAPGLASEQYF. Supplemented by reference TRBV5-1 and TRBJ2-7, the full variable domain reads KAGVTQTPRYLIKTRGQQVTLSCSPISGHRSVSWYQQTPGQGLQFLFEYFSETQRNKGNFPGRFSGRQFSNSRSEMNVSTLELGDSALYLCASSMAPGLASEQYFGPGTRLTVT.